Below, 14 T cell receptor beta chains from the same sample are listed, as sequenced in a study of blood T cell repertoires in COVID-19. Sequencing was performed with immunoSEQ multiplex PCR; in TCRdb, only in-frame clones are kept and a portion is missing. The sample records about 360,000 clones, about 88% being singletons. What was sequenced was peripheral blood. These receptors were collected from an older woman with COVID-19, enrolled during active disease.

The CDR3 here is CASSPQDEQFF. The CDR3 bases are TGTGCCAGCAGTCCCCAGGATGAGCAGTTCTTC. This chain links TRBV28 with TRBJ2-1; the D is unclear. This CDR3 has 11 amino acids. Germline CDR1 and CDR2: MDHEN and SYDVKM. Trimming cost V 5 bases and J 8 bases, with 7 bases left between them.

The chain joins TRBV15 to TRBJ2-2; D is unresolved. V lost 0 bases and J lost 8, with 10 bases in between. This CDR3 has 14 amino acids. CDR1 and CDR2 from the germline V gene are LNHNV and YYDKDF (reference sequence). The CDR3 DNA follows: TGTGCCACCAGCAGAGACAGGTTTGGAGGGGAGCTGTTTTTT. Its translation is CATSRDRFGGELFF.

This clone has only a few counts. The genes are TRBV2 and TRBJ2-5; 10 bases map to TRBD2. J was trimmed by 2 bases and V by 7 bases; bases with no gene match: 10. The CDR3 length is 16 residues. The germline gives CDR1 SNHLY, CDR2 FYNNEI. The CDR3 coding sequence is TGTGCCAGCAAGAGTGTGAGCGGGGGGGCTCAAGAGACCCAGTACTTC. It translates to CASKSVSGGAQETQYF.

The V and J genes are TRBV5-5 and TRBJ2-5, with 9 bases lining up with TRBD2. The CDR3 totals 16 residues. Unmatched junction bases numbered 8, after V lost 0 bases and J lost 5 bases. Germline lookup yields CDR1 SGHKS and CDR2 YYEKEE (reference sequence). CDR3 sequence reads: CASSLGPAGGPETQYF. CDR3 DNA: TGTGCCAGCAGCTTGGGGCCAGCGGGGGGCCCGGAGACCCAGTACTTC.

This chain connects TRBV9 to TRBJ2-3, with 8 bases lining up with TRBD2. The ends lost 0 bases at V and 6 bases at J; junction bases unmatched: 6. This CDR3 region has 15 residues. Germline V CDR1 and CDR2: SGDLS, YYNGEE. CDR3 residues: CASSVVEGGRDTQYF. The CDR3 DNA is TGTGCCAGCAGCGTAGTGGAGGGCGGGAGGGATACGCAGTATTTT.

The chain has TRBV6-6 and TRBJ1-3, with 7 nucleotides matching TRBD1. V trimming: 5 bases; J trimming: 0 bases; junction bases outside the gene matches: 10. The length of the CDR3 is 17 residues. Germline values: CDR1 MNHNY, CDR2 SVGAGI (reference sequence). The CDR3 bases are TGTGCCAGCAGTCGTCGGACAGGCGTGAGCTCTGGAAACACCATATATTTT. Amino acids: CASSRRTGVSSGNTIYF.

CDR3 residues: CASSEGSGRGQLYGYTF. In DNA form, the CDR3 reads TGTGCCAGCAGTGAAGGTTCGGGCAGGGGACAACTCTATGGCTACACCTTC. This chain connects TRBV25-1 to TRBJ1-2, with D possibly matching TRBD1 (6 bases). Germline V gene data show CDR1 as MGHDK and CDR2 as SYGVNS. This CDR3 is built from 17 residues. V was clipped by 2 bases and J by 4 bases, with 20 bases between them.

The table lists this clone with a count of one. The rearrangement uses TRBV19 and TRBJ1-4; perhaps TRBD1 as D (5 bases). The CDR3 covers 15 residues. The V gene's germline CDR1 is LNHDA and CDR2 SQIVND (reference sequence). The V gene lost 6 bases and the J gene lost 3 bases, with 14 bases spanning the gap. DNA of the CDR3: TGTGCCAGTAGGGCAAGGGGTGGTGCTAATGAAAAACTGTTTTTT. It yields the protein CASRARGGANEKLFF.

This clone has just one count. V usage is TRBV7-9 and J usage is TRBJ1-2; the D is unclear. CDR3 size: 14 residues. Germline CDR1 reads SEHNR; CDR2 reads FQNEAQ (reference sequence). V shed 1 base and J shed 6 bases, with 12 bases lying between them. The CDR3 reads CASSLEGGWDGYTF. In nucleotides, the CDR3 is TGTGCCAGCAGCTTAGAAGGAGGGTGGGATGGCTACACCTTC.

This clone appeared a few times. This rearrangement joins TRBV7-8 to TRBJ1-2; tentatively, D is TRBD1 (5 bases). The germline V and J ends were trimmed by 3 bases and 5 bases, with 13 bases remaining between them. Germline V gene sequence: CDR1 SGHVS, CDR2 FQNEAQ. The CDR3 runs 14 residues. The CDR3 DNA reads TGTGCCAGCAGCTTGGGCCGGACATTTTATGGCTACACCTTC. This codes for CASSLGRTFYGYTF.

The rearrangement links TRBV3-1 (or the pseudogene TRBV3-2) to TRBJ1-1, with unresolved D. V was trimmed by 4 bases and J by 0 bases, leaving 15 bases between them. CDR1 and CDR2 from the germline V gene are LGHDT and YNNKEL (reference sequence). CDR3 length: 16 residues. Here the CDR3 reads CASSRLITEMNTEAFF. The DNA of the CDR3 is TGTGCCAGCAGCCGTCTGATTACAGAAATGAACACTGAAGCTTTCTTT.

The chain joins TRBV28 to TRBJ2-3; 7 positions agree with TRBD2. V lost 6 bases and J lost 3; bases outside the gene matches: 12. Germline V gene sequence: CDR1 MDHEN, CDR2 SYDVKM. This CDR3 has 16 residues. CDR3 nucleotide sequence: TGTGCCAGCAGCCCGGGAGGACCCCAAGCTACAGATACGCAGTATTTT. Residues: CASSPGGPQATDTQYF.

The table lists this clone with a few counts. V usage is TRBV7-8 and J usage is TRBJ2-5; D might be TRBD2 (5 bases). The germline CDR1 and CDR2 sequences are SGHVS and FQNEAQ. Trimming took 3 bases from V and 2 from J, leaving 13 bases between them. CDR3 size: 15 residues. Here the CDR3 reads CASSFDTGMQETQYF. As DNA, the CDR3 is TGTGCCAGCAGCTTCGACACGGGGATGCAAGAGACCCAGTACTTC.

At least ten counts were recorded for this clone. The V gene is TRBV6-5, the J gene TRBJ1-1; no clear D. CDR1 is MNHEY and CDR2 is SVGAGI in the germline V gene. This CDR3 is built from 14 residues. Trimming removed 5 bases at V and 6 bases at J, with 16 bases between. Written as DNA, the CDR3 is TGTGCCAGCAGTCCCCGCCGAGGGCAGGCTGAAGCTTTCTTT. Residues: CASSPRRGQAEAFF.